In this sample, the clone carrying this T cell receptor beta chain turned up once. The data were taken from a study of shared clonotypes between healthy human individuals. Some clones are missing from TCRdb's copy, which holds only in-frame ones; the method was immunoSEQ multiplex PCR. The sample has about 2,500,000 clones, around 94% seen once. Division of CD4+ cells produced a CD45RA+ naive subset and a CD45RA-negative memory subset. V was pared by 7 bases and J by 4 bases, with 12 bases of the junction left unmatched. CDR1 SNHLY and CDR2 FYNNEI come from the germline V gene. CDR3 size: 15 residues.

The receptor comes from a man younger than 35 in good health. Sequencing was done on a sample of naive CD4+ T cells sorted from blood. Subset noted: CD45RA+ positively selected. The chain carries TRBV2 and TRBJ2-7; 8 bases are shared with TRBD1. The CDR3 DNA reads TGTGCCAGCATGAGACAGGGGAAGGGGTCATACGAGCAGTACTTC. Translation: CASMRQGKGSYEQYF.